The entry that follows covers one TCR beta chain sequence. This sample is drawn from a study of blood T cell repertoires in COVID-19. Across the whole study: Whether acute or convalescent, the COVID-19 samples came from the United States, Italy and Spain. From T cells, B-cell-depleted T cells, or PBMCs came the material, which was cDNA or gDNA.

The V and J ends lost 0 bases and 8 bases respectively, with 13 bases between them. The CDR3 is 13 residues long. Germline V CDR1 and CDR2: GTSNPN, SVGIG (reference sequence). Sequencing was performed with immunoSEQ multiplex PCR; in TCRdb, only in-frame clones are kept and a portion is missing. The table lists about 200,000 clones, around 81% of them singletons. Sequencing used peripheral blood. The rearrangement joins TRBV30 to TRBJ1-2, with D tentatively TRBD1 (5 bases). The TCR sequence derives from a woman in her 70s with acute or convalescent COVID-19. CDR3 in amino acids: CAWSVGGVGGYTF. CDR3 DNA sequence: TGTGCCTGGAGTGTGGGGGGGGTCGGAGGCTACACCTTC.